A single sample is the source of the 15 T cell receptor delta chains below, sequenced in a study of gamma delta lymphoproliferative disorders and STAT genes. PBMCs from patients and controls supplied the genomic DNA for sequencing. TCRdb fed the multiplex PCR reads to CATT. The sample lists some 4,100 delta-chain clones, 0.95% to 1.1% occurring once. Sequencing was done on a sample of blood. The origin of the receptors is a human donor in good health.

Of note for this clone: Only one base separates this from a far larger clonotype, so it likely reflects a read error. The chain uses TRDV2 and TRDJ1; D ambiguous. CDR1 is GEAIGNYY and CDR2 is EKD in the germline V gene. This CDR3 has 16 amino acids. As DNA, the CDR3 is TGTGCCTGTGACACCCTGGCCTCCCTAGCCACCGATAAACCCATCTTT. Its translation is CACDTLASLATDKPIF.

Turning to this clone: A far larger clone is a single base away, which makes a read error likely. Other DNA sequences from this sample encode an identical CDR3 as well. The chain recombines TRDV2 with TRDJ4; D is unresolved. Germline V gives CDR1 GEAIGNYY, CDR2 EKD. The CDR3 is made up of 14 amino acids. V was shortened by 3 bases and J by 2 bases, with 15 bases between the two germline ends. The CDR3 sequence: CACDPVGDERPLIF. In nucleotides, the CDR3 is TGTGCCTGTGACCCGGTGGGAGATGAGAGACCCCTGATCTTT.

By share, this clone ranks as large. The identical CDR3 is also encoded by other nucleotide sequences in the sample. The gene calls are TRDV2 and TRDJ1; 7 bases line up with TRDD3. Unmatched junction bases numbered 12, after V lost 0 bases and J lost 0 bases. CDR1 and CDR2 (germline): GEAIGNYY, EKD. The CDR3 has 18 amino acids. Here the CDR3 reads CACDTVGDLVGDTDKLIF. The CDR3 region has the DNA TGTGCCTGTGACACCGTGGGGGACCTAGTGGGAGACACCGATAAACTCATCTTT.

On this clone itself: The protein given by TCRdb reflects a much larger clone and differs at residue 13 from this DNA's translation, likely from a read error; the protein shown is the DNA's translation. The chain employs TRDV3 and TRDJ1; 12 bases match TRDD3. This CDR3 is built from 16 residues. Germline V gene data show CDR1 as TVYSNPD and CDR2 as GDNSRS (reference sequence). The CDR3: CALRHFWGIRTDNLIF. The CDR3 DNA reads TGTGCCTTAAGGCATTTCTGGGGGATACGCACCGATAATCTCATCTTT.

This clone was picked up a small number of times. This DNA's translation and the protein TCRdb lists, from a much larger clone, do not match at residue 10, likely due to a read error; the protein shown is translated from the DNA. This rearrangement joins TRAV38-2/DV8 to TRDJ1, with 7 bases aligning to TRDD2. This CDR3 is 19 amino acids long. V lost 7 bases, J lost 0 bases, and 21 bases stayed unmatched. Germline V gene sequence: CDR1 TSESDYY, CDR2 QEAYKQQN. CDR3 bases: TGTGCTTATTTTTCCTACGCAGTTGGGAGATTTGGGTACACCGATAAACTCATCTTT. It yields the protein CAYFSYAVGRFGYTDKLIF.

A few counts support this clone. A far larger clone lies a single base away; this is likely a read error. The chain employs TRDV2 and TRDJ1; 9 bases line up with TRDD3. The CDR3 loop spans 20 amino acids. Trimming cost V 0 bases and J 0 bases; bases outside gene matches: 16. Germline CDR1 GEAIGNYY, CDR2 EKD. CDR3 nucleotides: TGTGCCTGTGACACCCTCATACTGGGGGACCCAATGACGTACACCGATAAACTCATCTTT. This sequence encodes CACDTLILGDPMTYTDKLIF.

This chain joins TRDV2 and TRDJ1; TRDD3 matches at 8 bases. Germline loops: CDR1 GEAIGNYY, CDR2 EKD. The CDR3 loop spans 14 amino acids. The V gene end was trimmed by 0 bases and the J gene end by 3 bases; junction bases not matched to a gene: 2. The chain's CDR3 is CACDTLLGADKLIF. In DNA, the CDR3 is TGTGCCTGTGACACCCTACTGGGGGCCGATAAACTCATCTTT.

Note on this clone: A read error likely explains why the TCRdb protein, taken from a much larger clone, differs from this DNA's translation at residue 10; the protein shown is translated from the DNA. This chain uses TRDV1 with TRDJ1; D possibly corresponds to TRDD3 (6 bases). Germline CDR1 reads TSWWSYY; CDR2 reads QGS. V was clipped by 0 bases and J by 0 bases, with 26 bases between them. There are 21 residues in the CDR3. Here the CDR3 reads CALGELPLFSGDPPYTDKLIF. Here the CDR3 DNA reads TGTGCTCTTGGGGAACTACCCCTCTTCTCGGGGGACCCACCGTACACCGATAAACTCATCTTT.

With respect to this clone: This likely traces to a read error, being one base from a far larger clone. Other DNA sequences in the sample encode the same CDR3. CDR3 amino acids: CACDGLAGGTDKLIF. CDR3 bases: TGTGCCTGTGACGGGTTGGCTGGGGGCACTGATAAACTCATCTTT. The chain carries TRDV2 and TRDJ1; 7 nucleotides match TRDD3. The CDR3 consists of 15 residues. Germline-derived CDR1 and CDR2 are GEAIGNYY and EKD. V dropped 3 bases and J dropped 5; count of bases not matched to a gene: 11.

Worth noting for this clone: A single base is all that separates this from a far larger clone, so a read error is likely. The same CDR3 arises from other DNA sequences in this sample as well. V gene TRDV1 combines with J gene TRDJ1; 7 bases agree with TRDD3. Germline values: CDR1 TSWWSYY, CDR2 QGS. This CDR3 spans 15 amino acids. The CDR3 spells CALGGPGYFTDKLIF. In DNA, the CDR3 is TGTGCTCTTGGGGGACCGGGATACTTCACCGATAAACTCATTTTT.

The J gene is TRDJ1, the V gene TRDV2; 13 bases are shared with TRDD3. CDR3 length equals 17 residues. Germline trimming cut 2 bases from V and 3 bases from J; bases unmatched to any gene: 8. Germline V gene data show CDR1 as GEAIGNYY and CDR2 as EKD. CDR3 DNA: TGTGCCTGTGACAAGTTACTGGGGGATACGGAGGCCGATAAACTCATCTTT. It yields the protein CACDKLLGDTEADKLIF.

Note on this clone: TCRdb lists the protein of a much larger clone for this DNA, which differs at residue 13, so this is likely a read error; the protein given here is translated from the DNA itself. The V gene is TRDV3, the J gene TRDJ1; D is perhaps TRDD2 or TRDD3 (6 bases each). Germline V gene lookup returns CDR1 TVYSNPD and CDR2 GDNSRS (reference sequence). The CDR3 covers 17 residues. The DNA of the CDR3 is TGTGCCTTTCGACACTCCTACTGGGCCTCCTACACCAATAAACTCATCTTT. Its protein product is CAFRHSYWASYTNKLIF.

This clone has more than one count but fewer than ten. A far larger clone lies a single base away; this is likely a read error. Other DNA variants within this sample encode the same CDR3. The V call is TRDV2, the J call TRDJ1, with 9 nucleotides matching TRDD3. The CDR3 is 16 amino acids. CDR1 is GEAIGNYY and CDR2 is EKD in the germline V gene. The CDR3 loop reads CACDSLLGDYTDKLIF. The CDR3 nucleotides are TGTGCCTGTGACTCCTTACTGGGGGACTACACCGACAAACTCATCTTT.

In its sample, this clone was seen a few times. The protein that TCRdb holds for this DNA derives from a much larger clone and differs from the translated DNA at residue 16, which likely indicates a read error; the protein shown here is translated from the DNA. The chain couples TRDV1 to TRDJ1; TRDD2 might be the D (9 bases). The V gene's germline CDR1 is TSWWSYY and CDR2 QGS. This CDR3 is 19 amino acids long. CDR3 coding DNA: TGTGCTCTTGGCCCCTTCCTACGGGTTCTGGGGGACCTCTCCGATGAACTCATCTTT. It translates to CALGPFLRVLGDLSDELIF.

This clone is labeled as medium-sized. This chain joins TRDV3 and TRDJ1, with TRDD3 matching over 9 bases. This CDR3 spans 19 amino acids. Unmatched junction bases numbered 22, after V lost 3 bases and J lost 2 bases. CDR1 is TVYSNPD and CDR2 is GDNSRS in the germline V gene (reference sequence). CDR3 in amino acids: CAFLTYSGLGDYRTDKLIF. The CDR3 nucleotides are TGTGCCTTCCTTACCTACTCCGGGCTGGGGGATTATCGGACCGATAAACTCATCTTT. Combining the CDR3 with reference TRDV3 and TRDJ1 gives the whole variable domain CDKVTQSSPDQTVASGSEVVLLCTYDTVYSNPDLFWYRIRPDYSFQFVFYGDNSRSEGADFTQGRFSVKHILTQKAFHLVISPVRTEDSATYYCAFLTYSGLGDYRTDKLIFGKGTRVTVEP.